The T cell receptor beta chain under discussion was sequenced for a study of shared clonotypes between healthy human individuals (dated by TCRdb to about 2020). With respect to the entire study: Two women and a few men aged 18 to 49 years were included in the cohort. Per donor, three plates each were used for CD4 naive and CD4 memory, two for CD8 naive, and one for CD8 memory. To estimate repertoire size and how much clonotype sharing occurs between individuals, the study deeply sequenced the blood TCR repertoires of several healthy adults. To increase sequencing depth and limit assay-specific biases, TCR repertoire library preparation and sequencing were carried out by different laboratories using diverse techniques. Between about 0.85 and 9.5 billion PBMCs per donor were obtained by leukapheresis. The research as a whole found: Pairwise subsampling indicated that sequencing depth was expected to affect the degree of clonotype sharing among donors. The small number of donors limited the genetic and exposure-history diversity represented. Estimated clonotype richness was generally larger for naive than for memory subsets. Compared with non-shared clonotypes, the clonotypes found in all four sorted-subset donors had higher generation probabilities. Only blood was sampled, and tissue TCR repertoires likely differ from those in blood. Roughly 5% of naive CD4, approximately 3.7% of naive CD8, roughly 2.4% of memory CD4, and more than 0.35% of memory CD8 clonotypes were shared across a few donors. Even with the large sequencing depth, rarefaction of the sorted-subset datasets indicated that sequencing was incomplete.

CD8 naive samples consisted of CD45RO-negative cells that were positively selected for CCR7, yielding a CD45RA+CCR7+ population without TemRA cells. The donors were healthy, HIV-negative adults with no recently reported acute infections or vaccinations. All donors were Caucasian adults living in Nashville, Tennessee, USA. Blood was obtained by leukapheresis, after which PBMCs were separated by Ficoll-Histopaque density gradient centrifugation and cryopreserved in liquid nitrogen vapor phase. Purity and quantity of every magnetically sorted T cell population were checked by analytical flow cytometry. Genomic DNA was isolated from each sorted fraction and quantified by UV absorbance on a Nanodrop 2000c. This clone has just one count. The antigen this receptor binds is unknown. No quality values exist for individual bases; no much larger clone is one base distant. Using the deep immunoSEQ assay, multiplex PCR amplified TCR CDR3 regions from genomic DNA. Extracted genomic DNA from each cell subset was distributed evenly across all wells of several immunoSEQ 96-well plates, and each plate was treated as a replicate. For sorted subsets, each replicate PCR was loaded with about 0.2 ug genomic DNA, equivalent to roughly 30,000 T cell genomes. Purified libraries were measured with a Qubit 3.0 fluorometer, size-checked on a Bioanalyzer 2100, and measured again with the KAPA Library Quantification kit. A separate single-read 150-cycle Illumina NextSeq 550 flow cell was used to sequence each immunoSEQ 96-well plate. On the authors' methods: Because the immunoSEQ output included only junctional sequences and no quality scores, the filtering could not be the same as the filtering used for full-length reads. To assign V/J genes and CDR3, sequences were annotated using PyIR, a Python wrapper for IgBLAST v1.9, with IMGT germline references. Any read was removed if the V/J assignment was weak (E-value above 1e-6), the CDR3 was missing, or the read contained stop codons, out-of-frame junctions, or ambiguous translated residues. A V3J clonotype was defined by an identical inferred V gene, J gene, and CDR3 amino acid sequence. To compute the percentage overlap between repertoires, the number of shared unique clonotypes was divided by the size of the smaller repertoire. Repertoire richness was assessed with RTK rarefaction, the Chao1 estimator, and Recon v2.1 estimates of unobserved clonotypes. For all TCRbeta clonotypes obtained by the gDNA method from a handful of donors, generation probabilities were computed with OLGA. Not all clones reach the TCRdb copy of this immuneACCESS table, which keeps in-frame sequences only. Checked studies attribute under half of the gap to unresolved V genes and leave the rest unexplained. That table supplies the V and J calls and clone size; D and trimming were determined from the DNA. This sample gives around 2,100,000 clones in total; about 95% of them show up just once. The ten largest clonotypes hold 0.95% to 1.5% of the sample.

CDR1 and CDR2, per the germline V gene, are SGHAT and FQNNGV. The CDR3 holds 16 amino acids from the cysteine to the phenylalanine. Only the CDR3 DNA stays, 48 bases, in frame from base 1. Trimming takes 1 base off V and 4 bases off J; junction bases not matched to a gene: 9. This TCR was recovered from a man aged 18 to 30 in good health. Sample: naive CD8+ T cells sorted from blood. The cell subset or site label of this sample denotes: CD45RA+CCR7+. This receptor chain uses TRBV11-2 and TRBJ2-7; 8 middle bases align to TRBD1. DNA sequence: TGTGCCAGCAGCTTAGCGGGGGCAGGGGGCGCGTACGAGCAGTACTTC. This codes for CASSLAGAGGAYEQYF.